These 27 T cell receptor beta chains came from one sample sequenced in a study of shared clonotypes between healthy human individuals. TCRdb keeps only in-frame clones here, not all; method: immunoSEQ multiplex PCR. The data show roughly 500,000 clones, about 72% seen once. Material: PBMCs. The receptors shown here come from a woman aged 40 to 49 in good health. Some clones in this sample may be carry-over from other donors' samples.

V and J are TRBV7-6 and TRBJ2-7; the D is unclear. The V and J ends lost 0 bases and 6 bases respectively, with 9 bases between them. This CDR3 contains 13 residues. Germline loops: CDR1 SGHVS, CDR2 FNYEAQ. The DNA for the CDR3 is TGTGCCAGCAGCTTAGCTCCAATTACCGAGCAGTACTTC. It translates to CASSLAPITEQYF.

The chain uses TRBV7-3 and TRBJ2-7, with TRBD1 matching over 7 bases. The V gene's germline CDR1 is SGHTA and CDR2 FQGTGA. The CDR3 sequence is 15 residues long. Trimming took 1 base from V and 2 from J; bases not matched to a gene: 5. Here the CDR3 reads CASSLRQGRAYEQYF. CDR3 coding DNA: TGTGCCAGCAGCTTAAGACAGGGTAGAGCCTACGAGCAGTACTTC.

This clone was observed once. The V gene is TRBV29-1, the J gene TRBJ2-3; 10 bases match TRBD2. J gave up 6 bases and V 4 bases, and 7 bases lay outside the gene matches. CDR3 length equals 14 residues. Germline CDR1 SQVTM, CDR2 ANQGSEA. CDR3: CSVVASGSRDTQYF. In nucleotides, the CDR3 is TGCAGCGTTGTGGCTAGCGGGAGTCGGGATACGCAGTATTTT.

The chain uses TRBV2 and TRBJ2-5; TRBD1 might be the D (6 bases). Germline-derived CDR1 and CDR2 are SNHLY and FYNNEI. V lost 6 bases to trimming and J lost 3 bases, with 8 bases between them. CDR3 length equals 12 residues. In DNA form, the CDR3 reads TGTGCCAGCAGGAAGGGGGAAGAGACCCAGTACTTC. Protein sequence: CASRKGEETQYF.

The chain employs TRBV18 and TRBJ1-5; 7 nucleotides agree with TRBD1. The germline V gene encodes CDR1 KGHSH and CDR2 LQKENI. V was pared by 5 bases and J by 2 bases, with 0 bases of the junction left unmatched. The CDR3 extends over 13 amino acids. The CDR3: CASSGQGNQPQHF. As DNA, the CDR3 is TGTGCCAGCTCAGGACAGGGCAATCAGCCCCAGCATTTT. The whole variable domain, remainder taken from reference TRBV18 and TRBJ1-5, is NAGVMQNPRHLVRRRGQEARLRCSPMKGHSHVYWYRQLPEEGLKFMVYLQKENIIDESGMPKERFSAEFPKEGPSILRIQQVVRGDSAAYFCASSGQGNQPQHFGDGTRLSIL.

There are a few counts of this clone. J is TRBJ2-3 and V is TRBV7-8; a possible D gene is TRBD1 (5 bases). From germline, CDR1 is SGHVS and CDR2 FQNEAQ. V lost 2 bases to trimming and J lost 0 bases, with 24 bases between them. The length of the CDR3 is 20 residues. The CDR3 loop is CASSLRVGEYKSSSTDTQYF. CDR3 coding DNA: TGTGCCAGCAGCTTACGCGTAGGGGAATACAAGTCATCTAGCACAGATACGCAGTATTTT.

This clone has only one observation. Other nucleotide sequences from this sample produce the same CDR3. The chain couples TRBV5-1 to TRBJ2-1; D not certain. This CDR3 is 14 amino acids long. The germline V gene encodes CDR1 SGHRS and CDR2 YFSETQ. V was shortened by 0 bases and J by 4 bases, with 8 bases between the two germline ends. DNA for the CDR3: TGCGCCAGCAGCTTGGCCGGGTCTTACAATGAGCAGTTCTTC. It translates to CASSLAGSYNEQFF.

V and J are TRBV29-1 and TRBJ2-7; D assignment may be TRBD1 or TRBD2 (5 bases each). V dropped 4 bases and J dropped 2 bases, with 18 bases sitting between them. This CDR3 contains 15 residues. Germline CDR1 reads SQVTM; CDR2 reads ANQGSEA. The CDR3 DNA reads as TGCAGCGTTGTAGGTGGTGGGACGCATACCTACGAGCAGTACTTC. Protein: CSVVGGGTHTYEQYF.

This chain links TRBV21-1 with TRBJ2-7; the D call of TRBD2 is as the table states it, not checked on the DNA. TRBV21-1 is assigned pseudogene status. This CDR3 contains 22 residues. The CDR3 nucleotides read TGTGCCAGCAGCAAAGGCCAACAGGGATACACTAGCGGGAGGGGCCTACGGGACGAGCAGTACTTC. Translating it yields CASSKGQQGYTSGRGLRDEQYF.

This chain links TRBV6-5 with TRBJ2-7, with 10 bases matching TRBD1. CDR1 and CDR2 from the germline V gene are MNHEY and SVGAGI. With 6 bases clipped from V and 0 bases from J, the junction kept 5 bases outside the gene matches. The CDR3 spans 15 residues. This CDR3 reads CASSHRTGGSYEQYF. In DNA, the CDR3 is TGTGCCAGCAGCCATAGGACAGGGGGCTCCTACGAGCAGTACTTC.

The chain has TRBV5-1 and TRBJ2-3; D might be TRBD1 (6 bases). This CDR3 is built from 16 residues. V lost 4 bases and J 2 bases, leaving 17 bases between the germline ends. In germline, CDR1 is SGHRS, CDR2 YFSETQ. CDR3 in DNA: TGCGCCAGCAGCCCTCCAACAGGGCTCCTCACAGATACGCAGTATTTT. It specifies CASSPPTGLLTDTQYF.

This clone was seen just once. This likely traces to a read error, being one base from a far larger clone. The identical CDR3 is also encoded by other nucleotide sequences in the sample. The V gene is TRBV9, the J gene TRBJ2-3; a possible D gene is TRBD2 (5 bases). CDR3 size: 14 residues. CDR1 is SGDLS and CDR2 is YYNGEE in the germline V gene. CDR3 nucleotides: TGCGCCAGCAGCGTAGCGACTAGCACAGATACGCAGTATTTT. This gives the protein CASSVATSTDTQYF.

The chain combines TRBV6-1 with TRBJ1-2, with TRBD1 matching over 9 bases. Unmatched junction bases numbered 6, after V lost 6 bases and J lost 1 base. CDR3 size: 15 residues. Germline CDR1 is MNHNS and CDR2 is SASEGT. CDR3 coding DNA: TGTGCCAGCAGAAGGGACAGGGAGCTTAACTATGGCTACACCTTC. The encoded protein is CASRRDRELNYGYTF.

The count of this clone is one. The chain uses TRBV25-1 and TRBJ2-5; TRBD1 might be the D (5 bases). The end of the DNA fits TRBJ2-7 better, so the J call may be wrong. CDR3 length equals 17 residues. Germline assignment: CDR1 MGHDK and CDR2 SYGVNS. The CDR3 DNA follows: TGTGCCGGATACCTAGGAGCGCGCGTCCAGGGCGGATACGAGCAGTACTTC. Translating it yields CAGYLGARVQGGYEQYF.

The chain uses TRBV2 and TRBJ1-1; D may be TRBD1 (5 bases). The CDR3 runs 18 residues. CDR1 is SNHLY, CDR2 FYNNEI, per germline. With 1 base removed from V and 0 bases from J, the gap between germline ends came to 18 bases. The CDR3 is CASSEEAQGIGMNTEAFF. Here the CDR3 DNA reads TGTGCCAGCAGTGAAGAGGCCCAGGGAATCGGGATGAACACTGAAGCTTTCTTT. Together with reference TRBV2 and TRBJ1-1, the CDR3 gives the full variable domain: EPEVTQTPSHQVTQMGQEVILRCVPISNHLYFYWYRQILGQKVEFLVSFYNNEISEKSEIFDDQFSVERPDGSNFTLKIRSTKLEDSAMYFCASSEEAQGIGMNTEAFFGQGTRLTVV.

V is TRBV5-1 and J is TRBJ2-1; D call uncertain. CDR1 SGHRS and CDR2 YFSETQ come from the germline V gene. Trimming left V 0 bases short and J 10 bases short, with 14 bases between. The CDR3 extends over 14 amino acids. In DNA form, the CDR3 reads TGCGCCAGCAGCTTGGACGTGGGAACCTTAGAGCAGTTCTTC. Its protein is CASSLDVGTLEQFF.

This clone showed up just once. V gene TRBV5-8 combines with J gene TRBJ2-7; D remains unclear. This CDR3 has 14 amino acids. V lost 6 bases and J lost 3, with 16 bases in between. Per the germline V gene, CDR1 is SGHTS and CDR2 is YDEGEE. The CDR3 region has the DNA TGTGCCAGCAACAACATCGTGATAATCTACGAGCAGTACTTC. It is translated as CASNNIVIIYEQYF.

The CDR3 DNA sequence: TGTGCCAGCAGTGGGCCCGGGACTAGCGACTACAATGAGCAGTTCTTC. It codes for CASSGPGTSDYNEQFF. This chain uses TRBV2 with TRBJ2-1; TRBD2 agrees at 10 bases. Looked up from germline, CDR1 is SNHLY and CDR2 is FYNNEI. J gave up 3 bases and V 4 bases, and 6 bases lay outside the gene matches. The CDR3 loop spans 16 amino acids.

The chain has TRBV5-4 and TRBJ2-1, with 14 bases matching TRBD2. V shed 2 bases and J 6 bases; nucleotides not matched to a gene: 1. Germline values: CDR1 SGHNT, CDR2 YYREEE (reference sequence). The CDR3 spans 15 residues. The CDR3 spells CASSFGTSGSNEQFF. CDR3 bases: TGTGCCAGCAGCTTTGGGACTAGCGGGAGCAATGAGCAGTTCTTC.

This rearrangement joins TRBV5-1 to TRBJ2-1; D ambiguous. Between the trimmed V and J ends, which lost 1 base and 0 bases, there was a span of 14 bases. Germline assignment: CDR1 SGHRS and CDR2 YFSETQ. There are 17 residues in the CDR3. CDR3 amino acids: CASSLTAIEFSYNEQFF. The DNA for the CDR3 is TGCGCCAGCAGCTTGACGGCAATAGAGTTCTCCTACAATGAGCAGTTCTTC.

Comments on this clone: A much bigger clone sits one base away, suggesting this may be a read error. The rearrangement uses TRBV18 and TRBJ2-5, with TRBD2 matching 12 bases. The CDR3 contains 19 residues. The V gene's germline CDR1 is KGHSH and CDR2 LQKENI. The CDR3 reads CAGSPIAKDSGLAGETQYF. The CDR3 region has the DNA TGTGCCGGCTCACCGATCGCGAAGGACTCGGGACTAGCGGGAGAGACCCAGTACTTC.

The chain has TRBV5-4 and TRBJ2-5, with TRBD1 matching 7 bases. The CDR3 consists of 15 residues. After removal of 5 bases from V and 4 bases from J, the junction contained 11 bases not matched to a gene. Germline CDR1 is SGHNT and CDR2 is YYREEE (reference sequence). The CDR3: CASRETGKGGETQYF. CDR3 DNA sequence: TGTGCCAGCAGAGAGACAGGGAAAGGGGGAGAGACCCAGTACTTC.

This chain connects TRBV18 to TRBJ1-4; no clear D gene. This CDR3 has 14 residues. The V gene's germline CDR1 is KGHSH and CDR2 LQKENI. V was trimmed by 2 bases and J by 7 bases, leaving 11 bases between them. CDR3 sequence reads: CASSPGGASEKLFF. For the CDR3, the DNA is TGTGCCAGCTCACCAGGAGGTGCGAGTGAAAAACTGTTTTTT.

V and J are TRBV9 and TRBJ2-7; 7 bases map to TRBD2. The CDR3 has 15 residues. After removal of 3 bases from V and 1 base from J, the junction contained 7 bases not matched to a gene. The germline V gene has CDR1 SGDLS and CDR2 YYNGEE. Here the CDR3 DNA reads TGTGCCAGCAGCGCCAGAGCAGCGGGGTCCTACGAGCAGTACTTC. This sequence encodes CASSARAAGSYEQYF.

The DNA for the CDR3 is TGCAGTGCTACAGGAAGCCCCGTGCAGTACTTC. Translation: CSATGSPVQYF. V is TRBV20-1 and J is TRBJ2-7; D gene ambiguous. Germline CDR1 and CDR2: DFQATT and SNEGSKA (reference sequence). This CDR3 is built from 11 residues. The V end was cut by 4 bases, the J end by 9 bases, with 13 bases between.

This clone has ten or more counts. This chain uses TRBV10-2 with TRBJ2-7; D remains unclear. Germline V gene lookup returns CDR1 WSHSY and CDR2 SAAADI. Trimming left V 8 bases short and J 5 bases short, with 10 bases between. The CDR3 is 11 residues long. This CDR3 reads CASGMAHEQYF. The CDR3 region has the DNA TGCGCCAGCGGGATGGCCCACGAGCAGTACTTC.

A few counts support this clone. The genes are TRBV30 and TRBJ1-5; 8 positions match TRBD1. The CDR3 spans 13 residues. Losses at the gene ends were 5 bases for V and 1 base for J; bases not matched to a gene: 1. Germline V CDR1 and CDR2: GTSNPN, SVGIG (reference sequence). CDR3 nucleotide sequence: TGTGCCTGGGGACAGGGAAGCAATCAGCCCCAGCATTTT. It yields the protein CAWGQGSNQPQHF.